The rows below give T cell receptor beta chains drawn from one sample of a study of OX40 agonist ivuxolimab in advanced cancers. Here immunoSEQ multiplex PCR was the method, and the copy in TCRdb shows in-frame clones only, minus some. The sample lists 100,000 to 150,000 clones, 85% to 95% seen once, with roughly 0.8% in the top ten. The specimen comprised CD4+ or CD8+ T cells sorted from blood, sampled in a trial of the OX40 agonist ivuxolimab. The receptors shown here come from an adult with an advanced solid tumor such as melanoma, head and neck, liver or kidney cancer. Each CDR3 is given with its conserved first and last residue. The D gene is left open where the match is weak. Some rows mark clone size as missing; the rest say once, few, many or name a class of expanded clone.

v_call	d_call	j_call	clone_size	cdr3_nt	cdr3_aa
TRBV6-6	-	TRBJ1-3	-	TGTGCCAGCAGTTACCCACAGGGAATGTCTGGAAACACCATATATTTT	CASSYPQGMSGNTIYF
TRBV28	TRBD1	TRBJ1-1	-	TGTGCCAGCGCAGGACAGGGATATGAAGCTTTCTTT	CASAGQGYEAFF
TRBV7-9	TRBD1	TRBJ1-4	-	TGTGCCAGCAGCCCACCCGCGGACAGGCAAAATGAAAAACTGTTTTTT	CASSPPADRQNEKLFF
TRBV15	TRBD1	TRBJ2-7	-	TGTGCCACCAGCAGAGGTGGGACAGGGTCTTACGAGCAGTACTTC	CATSRGGTGSYEQYF
TRBV18	-	TRBJ2-3	-	TGTGCCAGCTCACCACGGAATGGTGGGGCAGATACGCAGTATTTT	CASSPRNGGADTQYF
TRBV18	TRBD2	TRBJ2-7	once	TGTGCCAGCTCACCCGGACTAGCGGGAGGCCAATCTTCCTACGAGCAGTACTTC	CASSPGLAGGQSSYEQYF
TRBV28	TRBD2	TRBJ2-3	-	TGTGCCAGCAGCCCCCCCACTAGCGGGAGGGTCGGGGGTACGCAGTATTTT	CASSPPTSGRVGGTQYF
TRBV5-1	TRBD2	TRBJ2-1	-	TGCGCCAGCAGCTTTCTAGCGGGATTTGGCAATGAGCAGTTCTTC	CASSFLAGFGNEQFF
TRBV7-9	-	TRBJ1-2	-	TGTGCCAGCAGCTTAGGGCGTGCGGGGAACTATGGCTACACCTTC	CASSLGRAGNYGYTF
TRBV18	TRBD1	TRBJ2-7	-	TGTGCCAGCTCACGGGAGACCGGGACAGGGATCAGCGAGCAGTACTTC	CASSRETGTGISEQYF
TRBV5-1	-	TRBJ2-3	once	TGCGCCAGCAGCTTAGGTCCGGCTAGCACAGATACGCAGTATTTT	CASSLGPASTDTQYF
TRBV7-9	-	TRBJ1-1	-	TGTGCCAGCAGCTTCGCCCCTCCAACTGAAGCTTTCTTT	CASSFAPPTEAFF
TRBV11-3	-	TRBJ2-1	-	TGTGCCAGCAGCTTAGACGGTGGCTACAATGAGCAGTTCTTC	CASSLDGGYNEQFF
TRBV10-3	TRBD2	TRBJ2-3	-	TGTGCCATCAGGCCGGGACTAGCGGCTACTAGCACAGATACGCAGTATTTT	CAIRPGLAATSTDTQYF
TRBV4-2	-	TRBJ1-2	few	TGTGCCAGCAGTCAAGGTGTCACAGTGGACTATGGCTACACCTTC	CASSQGVTVDYGYTF
TRBV30	-	TRBJ2-2	-	TGTGCCTGGATGTCAGGGATAGGGTTGACCGGGGAGCTGTTTTTT	CAWMSGIGLTGELFF
TRBV10-3	-	TRBJ2-7	-	TGTGCCATCAGCCCGGGCAGGGGCTTTTTCGACGAGCAGTACTTC	CAISPGRGFFDEQYF
TRBV9	-	TRBJ1-1	once	TGTGCCAGCAGCTCGACCGGAGGAAGACACACTGAAGCTTTCTTT	CASSSTGGRHTEAFF
TRBV7-9	-	TRBJ1-4	-	TGTGCCAGCAGCCTCCGGGAGGGCGAGGATTTGGCAACTAATGAAAAACTGTTTTTT	CASSLREGEDLATNEKLFF
TRBV7-3	TRBD2	TRBJ2-1	-	TGTGCCAGCAGCCGTACTAGCGGGAGCCTCTCCTACAATGAGCAGTTCTTC	CASSRTSGSLSYNEQFF
TRBV28	-	TRBJ1-5	-	TGTGCCAGCAGTTTCCAGCTTGGGGCCCAGCATTTT	CASSFQLGAQHF
TRBV7-8	TRBD2	TRBJ2-3	-	TGTGCCAGCAGCTTAGGGGGGGGTGTAGATACGCAGTATTTT	CASSLGGGVDTQYF
TRBV28	-	TRBJ1-1	-	TGTGCCAGCAGTTTATGGGACGGAAGTATGAACACTGAAGCTTTCTTT	CASSLWDGSMNTEAFF
TRBV7-3	TRBD2	TRBJ2-1	-	TGTGCCAGCAGCTCTCGGACTAGCGGCACATACAATGAGCAGTTCTTC	CASSSRTSGTYNEQFF
TRBV4-3	-	TRBJ1-2	-	TGCGCCAGCAGCCAAGTTTCAGGGCGCGGTAACTATGGCTACACCTTC	CASSQVSGRGNYGYTF
TRBV2	-	TRBJ1-1	-	TGTGCCAGCAGTGCTGGGATCGGTGAAGCTTTCTTT	CASSAGIGEAFF
TRBV19	-	TRBJ1-4	once	TGTGCCAGTAGTATGACGATTTACGAGAGTGAAAAACTGTTTTTT	CASSMTIYESEKLFF
TRBV6-5	-	TRBJ2-1	-	TGTGCCTCTCGGGGATACAATGAGCAGTTCTTC	CASRGYNEQFF
TRBV11-1	TRBD1	TRBJ2-3	-	TGTGCCAGCAGCGCAAGGACAGGGTTCGATACGCAGTATTTT	CASSARTGFDTQYF
TRBV28	-	TRBJ2-7	-	TGTGCCAGCAGTCCCCCCGGGACTTCTCTGGGCGAGCAGTACTTC	CASSPPGTSLGEQYF
TRBV6-5	-	TRBJ2-7	-	TGTGCCAGCAGTTACTCTACTAGTAACGAGCAGTACTTC	CASSYSTSNEQYF
TRBV7-2	TRBD1	TRBJ1-5	few	TGTGCCAGCAGCTCAGCAGGGGGGGCTCAGCCCCAGCATTTT	CASSSAGGAQPQHF
TRBV5-4	TRBD1	TRBJ1-5	-	TGTGCCAGCAGCTGGGGACAGGGGGATCTTCAGCCCCAGCATTTT	CASSWGQGDLQPQHF
TRBV5-4	-	TRBJ2-5	-	TGTGCCAGCAGCTTGGGCGGCGTAGATAGGTGGGGGGCCCAGTACTTC	CASSLGGVDRWGAQYF
TRBV19	-	TRBJ2-3	once	TGTGCCAGTACCACCTCTACGATCACAGATACGCAGTATTTT	CASTTSTITDTQYF
TRBV9	-	TRBJ1-3	-	TGTGCCAGCAGCGTAGGGTCAGGTTCTGGAAACACCATATATTTT	CASSVGSGSGNTIYF
TRBV4-1	-	TRBJ2-3	-	TGCGCCAGCAGCCAGCCCGGGACCGGCACAGATACGCAGTATTTT	CASSQPGTGTDTQYF